This TCR beta chain was identified in a study of cytomegalovirus exposure and HLA in healthy donors. Amplification used 60 Vbeta primers and 13 Jbeta primers. Per the study methods: It was a later analysis that counted 83 million or so unique TCR beta chains, of which some 9.9 million were shared. TCRdb keeps only in-frame clones here, not all; method: immunoSEQ multiplex PCR. The V and J calls and clone size were taken over from that table, and D and trimming were inferred from the DNA. The repertoire includes roughly 100,000 clones, roughly 77% of them detected once, and 10% sits in the top ten. Each donor was nominally healthy when sampled (though unrecorded immune exposures were likely). Germline CDR1 is SNHLY and CDR2 is FYNNEI. This CDR3 has 13 residues. V lost 8 bases and J 4 bases, leaving 13 bases between the germline ends.

The sequence was collected from a woman between 18 and 30 years old in good health and CMV-seropositive. The gene calls are TRBV2 and TRBJ2-3; D gene uncertain. Sequencing input: PBMCs. The CDR3 nucleotides read TGTGCCAGCGATAGACTTAGCCCAGATACGCAGTATTTT. As protein: CASDRLSPDTQYF.